The T cell receptor (beta chain) described here comes from a study of tumor and adjacent non-tumor tissue in lung cancer. The CDR3 length is 15 residues. The template was RNA from unsorted bulk tissue. This non-tumor lung sample came from over 3 cm beyond the tumor edge. To note about this clonotype: One end of the junction fails to match germline, which may point to a read error.

Three rounds of nested PCR, following a modified ARM-PCR protocol, produced the TCRbeta library. Using its own MiXCR run on the multiplex PCR reads, TCRdb lists one record per CDR3 protein. The top ten clones hold 21% of a sample with fewer than 100,000 distinct CDR3 sequences, around 80% of them seen once. The chain recombines TRBV12-3 or TRBV12-4 with TRBJ2-1; D remains unclear. The sample comprised distant non-tumor lung tissue. This TCR was sampled from a woman in her fifties or sixties with non-small cell lung cancer. Here the CDR3 DNA reads TGTGCCAGCAGTTTAGAGCTATCAACCTACAGTGAGCAGTTCTTC. Translating it yields CASSLELSTYSEQFF.